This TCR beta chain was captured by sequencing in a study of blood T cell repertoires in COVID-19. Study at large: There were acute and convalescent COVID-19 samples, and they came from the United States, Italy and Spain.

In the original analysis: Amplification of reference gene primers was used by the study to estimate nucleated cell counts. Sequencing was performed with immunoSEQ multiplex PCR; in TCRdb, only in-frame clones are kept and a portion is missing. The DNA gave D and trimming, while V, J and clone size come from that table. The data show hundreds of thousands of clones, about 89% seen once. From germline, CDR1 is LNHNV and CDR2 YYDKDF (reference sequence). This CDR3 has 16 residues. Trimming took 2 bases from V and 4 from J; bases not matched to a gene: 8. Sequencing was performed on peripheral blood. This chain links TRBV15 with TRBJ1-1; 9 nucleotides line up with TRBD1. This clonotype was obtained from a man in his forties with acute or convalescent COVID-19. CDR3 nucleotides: TGTGCCACCAGCAGAAGGGACAGGGAGCTCCTCACTGAAGCTTTCTTT. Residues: CATSRRDRELLTEAFF.